Shown below are 27 T cell receptor beta chains from a single sample sequenced in a study of blood T cell repertoires in COVID-19. Sequenced by immunoSEQ multiplex PCR; TCRdb stores in-frame clones only, minus some. This table has fewer than 250,000 clones, approximately 80% appearing once. The sequenced sample consisted of peripheral blood. The receptors originated from a human donor in a cohort sampled during active COVID-19.

The genes are TRBV3-1 (or the pseudogene TRBV3-2) and TRBJ2-7; 8 nucleotides align to TRBD1. CDR3 length: 14 residues. J lost 3 bases, V lost 4 bases, and 5 bases had no gene match. CDR1 and CDR2 from the germline V gene are LGHDT and YNNKEL (reference sequence). CDR3 DNA: TGTGCCAGCAGCCCCGGACAGGGTCACTACGAGCAGTACGTC. This encodes CASSPGQGHYEQYV.

V usage is TRBV9 and J usage is TRBJ1-1; no clear D. This CDR3 contains 11 residues. V shed 0 bases and J shed 7 bases, with 4 bases lying between them. The germline V gene encodes CDR1 SGDLS and CDR2 YYNGEE. CDR3 protein: CASSVDGEAFF. Here the CDR3 DNA reads TGTGCCAGCAGCGTAGACGGTGAAGCTTTCTTT.

Only a few counts were recorded for this clone. Other DNA sequences in this specimen translate into the identical CDR3. The chain couples TRBV5-1 to TRBJ1-4; maybe TRBD1 (5 bases). Germline CDR1 SGHRS, CDR2 YFSETQ. This CDR3 is 14 amino acids long. Deletions cut 4 bases from V and 6 bases from J, with 13 bases between. CDR3 bases: TGCGCCAGCAGCCTTAAGGGGCAGGATGAAAAACTGTTTTTT. Translated: CASSLKGQDEKLFF.

J is TRBJ2-3 and V is TRBV11-2; maybe TRBD1 (5 bases). This CDR3 is 14 amino acids long. Germline V lookup: CDR1 SGHAT, CDR2 FQNNGV. Trimming removed 3 bases at V and 0 bases at J, with 7 bases between. CDR3 residues: CASSLTVSTDTQYF. DNA of the CDR3: TGTGCCAGCAGCTTGACAGTGAGCACAGATACGCAGTATTTT.

The chain combines TRBV12-3 or TRBV12-4 with TRBJ2-5; maybe TRBD1 (6 bases). This CDR3 region has 13 residues. V gave up 10 bases and J gave up 4 bases, with 16 bases separating them. In nucleotides, the CDR3 is TGTGCCACCGCACAGGGCGTGGGAGAGACCCAGTACTTC. As protein: CATAQGVGETQYF.

The chain combines TRBV11-2 with TRBJ1-1; the D is unclear. Germline values: CDR1 SGHAT, CDR2 FQNNGV. V was clipped by 0 bases and J by 3 bases, with 14 bases between them. The CDR3 covers 16 residues. The DNA of the CDR3 is TGTGCCAGCAGCTTAGATCCCCCAGGTGGCCACACTGAAGCTTTCTTT. Its translation is CASSLDPPGGHTEAFF.

The V gene is TRBV6-2 or TRBV6-3, the J gene TRBJ2-2; a weak D match, TRBD2 (5 bases). The CDR3 has 15 amino acids. Deletions cut 4 bases from V and 3 bases from J, with 12 bases between. Germline V lookup: CDR1 MNHEY, CDR2 SVGEGT. CDR3 bases: TGTGCCAGCAGTTCCCTACTAGAATACACCGGGGAGCTGTTTTTT. This encodes CASSSLLEYTGELFF.

The chain carries TRBV5-1 and TRBJ1-4; weak D call: TRBD1 (6 bases). The CDR3 extends over 16 amino acids. Germline V gives CDR1 SGHRS, CDR2 YFSETQ. V lost 0 bases to trimming and J lost 8 bases, with 17 bases between them. The CDR3 DNA is TGCGCCAGCAGCTTGGGGGCCCTAAGTGGGGGCGAAAAACTGTTTTTT. Translated: CASSLGALSGGEKLFF.

The CDR3 DNA sequence: TGTGCCAGCAGCACAGGGGGCCACACTGAAGCTTTCTTT. Residues: CASSTGGHTEAFF. The chain couples TRBV28 to TRBJ1-1, with 9 bases lining up with TRBD1. V shed 6 bases and J 3 bases; nucleotides not matched to a gene: 2. This CDR3 spans 13 amino acids. Looked up from germline, CDR1 is MDHEN and CDR2 is SYDVKM.

This clone was recorded once. The CDR3 sequence is CASSLMATGAEAFF. The CDR3 DNA is TGTGCCAGCAGCTTAATGGCCACAGGGGCTGAAGCTTTCTTT. The chain combines TRBV7-3 with TRBJ1-1, with 7 bases lining up with TRBD1. Germline CDR1 and CDR2: SGHTA and FQGTGA. This CDR3 region has 14 residues. The trim removed 1 base at V and 6 bases at J, leaving 5 bases unmatched.

The chain couples TRBV5-6 to TRBJ1-4, with 7 positions matching TRBD1. V gave up 4 bases and J gave up 12 bases; unmatched junction bases: 12. CDR1 is SGHDT, CDR2 YYEEEE, per germline. There are 14 residues in the CDR3. The CDR3 region has the DNA TGTGCCAGCAGCAGCGGGTTAGGGGGCGCGGAACTGTTTTTT. Its protein is CASSSGLGGAELFF.

The chain joins TRBV24-1 to TRBJ2-1, with D possibly matching TRBD2 (6 bases). The germline V and J ends were trimmed by 3 bases and 0 bases, with 8 bases remaining between them. The V gene's germline CDR1 is KGHDR and CDR2 SFDVKD. The CDR3 totals 15 residues. CDR3 DNA sequence: TGTGCCACCAGTGATCGCGGGGTCTCCTACAATGAGCAGTTCTTC. Translated, it gives CATSDRGVSYNEQFF.

CDR3 nucleotides: TGCAGCGTAAAGACAGGGGGCGGACTAATTAGCTCTGAAGCTTTCTTT. Amino acids: CSVKTGGGLISSEAFF. The genes are TRBV29-1 and TRBJ1-1, with 10 bases fitting TRBD1. CDR3 length equals 16 residues. The V segment lost 6 bases and the J segment 6 bases; nucleotides outside the gene matches: 16. Looked up from germline, CDR1 is SQVTM and CDR2 is ANQGSEA.

The genes are TRBV6-6 and TRBJ1-1, with D hard to call. The CDR3 consists of 12 residues. The V end lost 5 bases, the J end lost 7 bases, and 11 bases lay between the germline ends. Germline V gene lookup returns CDR1 MNHNY and CDR2 SVGAGI (reference sequence). The CDR3 coding sequence is TGTGCCAGCAGTCGGTACACCGATGAAGCTTTCTTT. This gives the protein CASSRYTDEAFF.

The chain carries TRBV7-2 and TRBJ2-3; D is possibly TRBD2 (6 bases). CDR3 size: 13 residues. Germline CDR1 SGHTA, CDR2 FQGNSA. Trimming took off 3 bases at V and 4 bases at J, with 8 bases between the two ends. The CDR3 is CASSFGGSDTQYF. The CDR3, as DNA: TGTGCCAGCAGCTTCGGGGGTTCAGATACGCAGTATTTT.

The rearrangement uses TRBV6-1 and TRBJ2-6; TRBD2 is a possible D gene (6 bases). Germline lookup yields CDR1 MNHNS and CDR2 SASEGT. V was clipped by 0 bases and J by 3 bases, with 21 bases between them. The CDR3 length is 20 residues. This CDR3 reads CASSEALGGRGSRGANVLTF. The DNA of the CDR3 is TGTGCCAGCAGTGAAGCGCTGGGAGGACGAGGCTCTCGTGGGGCCAACGTCCTGACTTTC.

The V call is TRBV7-3, the J call TRBJ2-5, with a possible D match to TRBD2 (6 bases). Trimming shortened V by 1 base and J by 2 bases, and 11 bases separated the two germline ends. Germline V lookup: CDR1 SGHTA, CDR2 FQGTGA. The CDR3 is 15 amino acids. CDR3 protein: CASSLRWGRQETQYF. In nucleotides, the CDR3 is TGTGCCAGCAGCTTAAGATGGGGGAGGCAAGAGACCCAGTACTTC.

V and J are TRBV11-2 and TRBJ1-5; D not resolved. The germline gives CDR1 SGHAT, CDR2 FQNNGV. This CDR3 is 13 amino acids long. The V end lost 1 base, the J end lost 6 bases, and 7 bases lay between the germline ends. Here the CDR3 reads CASSLGGGQPQHF. Here the CDR3 DNA reads TGTGCCAGCAGCTTAGGGGGAGGTCAGCCCCAGCATTTT.

The rearrangement links TRBV5-1 to TRBJ2-2; 8 bases align to TRBD1. CDR3 length: 16 amino acids. Trimming took 2 bases from V and 5 from J; bases not matched to a gene: 8. The germline CDR1 and CDR2 sequences are SGHRS and YFSETQ. The CDR3 coding sequence is TGCGCCAGCAGCTTAGACCCAGGGGGCGCAACCGGGGAGCTGTTTTTT. Amino acid sequence: CASSLDPGGATGELFF. The whole variable domain, remainder taken from reference TRBV5-1 and TRBJ2-2, is KAGVTQTPRYLIKTRGQQVTLSCSPISGHRSVSWYQQTPGQGLQFLFEYFSETQRNKGNFPGRFSGRQFSNSRSEMNVSTLELGDSALYLCASSLDPGGATGELFFGEGSRLTVL.

The J gene is TRBJ2-7, the V gene TRBV5-1; TRBD1 matches at 7 bases. CDR1 is SGHRS, CDR2 YFSETQ, per germline. The CDR3 has 15 residues. The ends lost 2 bases at V and 0 bases at J; junction bases unmatched: 5. In nucleotides, the CDR3 is TGCGCCAGCAGCTTCCTGACAGGGCTCTCCTACGAGCAGTACTTC. Its protein is CASSFLTGLSYEQYF. Using reference TRBV5-1 and TRBJ2-7 for the parts outside the CDR3, the full variable domain is KAGVTQTPRYLIKTRGQQVTLSCSPISGHRSVSWYQQTPGQGLQFLFEYFSETQRNKGNFPGRFSGRQFSNSRSEMNVSTLELGDSALYLCASSFLTGLSYEQYFGPGTRLTVT.

The V call is TRBV5-6, the J call TRBJ1-5, with 10 bases lining up with TRBD1. The ends lost 1 base at V and 6 bases at J; junction bases unmatched: 4. CDR1 and CDR2 from the germline V gene are SGHDT and YYEEEE. The CDR3 totals 15 residues. The CDR3 is CASSLWDRGSQPQHF. The CDR3 bases are TGTGCCAGCAGCTTGTGGGACAGGGGAAGTCAGCCCCAGCATTTT.

The rearrangement uses TRBV24-1 and TRBJ1-2; a weak D match, TRBD1 (6 bases). The germline V gene encodes CDR1 KGHDR and CDR2 SFDVKD. The CDR3 is made up of 14 amino acids. The V gene lost 4 bases and the J gene lost 2 bases, with 10 bases spanning the gap. The CDR3 region has the DNA TGTGCCACCAGTGAGGGAGGGGGAAACTATGGCTACACCTTC. Protein sequence: CATSEGGGNYGYTF.

The V call is TRBV5-1, the J call TRBJ1-2, with a tentative D call TRBD1 (5 bases). V was shortened by 2 bases and J by 4 bases, with 9 bases between the two germline ends. CDR3 length: 13 amino acids. CDR1 and CDR2 from the germline V gene are SGHRS and YFSETQ. CDR3 nucleotides: TGCGCCAGCAGCTTACAGGAATTCTATGGCTACACCTTC. This encodes CASSLQEFYGYTF.

This clone was seen a single time. V gene TRBV19 combines with J gene TRBJ2-2; TRBD2 matches 13 bases. Germline trimming cut 1 base from V and 13 bases from J; bases unmatched to any gene: 6. Germline values: CDR1 LNHDA, CDR2 SQIVND (reference sequence). The CDR3 is made up of 15 amino acids. CDR3 region: CASSIGGTSGKVLFF. CDR3 nucleotide sequence: TGTGCCAGTAGTATAGGGGGGACTAGCGGGAAAGTGCTGTTTTTT.

The rearrangement joins TRBV5-1 to TRBJ2-6; D is undetermined. V was cut by 3 bases and J by 4 bases, with 8 bases left in between. The germline gives CDR1 SGHRS, CDR2 YFSETQ. The CDR3 contains 14 residues. The CDR3 reads CASSSVTGANVLTF. The DNA for the CDR3 is TGCGCCAGCAGCTCGGTTACCGGGGCCAACGTCCTGACTTTC.

This chain connects TRBV3-1 (or the pseudogene TRBV3-2) to TRBJ2-2; D ambiguous. Per germline, CDR1 LGHDT and CDR2 YNNKEL (reference sequence). Deletions cut 2 bases from V and 4 bases from J, with 8 bases between. The CDR3 is made up of 14 amino acids. CDR3 in amino acids: CASSQRQATGELFF. CDR3 coding DNA: TGTGCCAGCAGCCAAAGGCAGGCCACCGGGGAGCTGTTTTTT.

The chain carries TRBV28 and TRBJ2-7; TRBD2 might be the D (7 bases). Germline-derived CDR1 and CDR2 are MDHEN and SYDVKM. The CDR3 length is 16 residues. With 6 bases removed from V and 0 bases from J, the gap between germline ends came to 18 bases. CDR3 nucleotide sequence: TGTGCCAGCAGCAACCCAAGGGGGGGCCCCTCCTACGAGCAGTACTTC. Its translation is CASSNPRGGPSYEQYF. Full variable domain (missing parts from reference TRBV28 and TRBJ2-7): DVKVTQSSRYLVKRTGEKVFLECVQDMDHENMFWYRQDPGLGLRLIYFSYDVKMKEKGDIPEGYSVSREKKERFSLILESASTNQTSMYLCASSNPRGGPSYEQYFGPGTRLTVT.